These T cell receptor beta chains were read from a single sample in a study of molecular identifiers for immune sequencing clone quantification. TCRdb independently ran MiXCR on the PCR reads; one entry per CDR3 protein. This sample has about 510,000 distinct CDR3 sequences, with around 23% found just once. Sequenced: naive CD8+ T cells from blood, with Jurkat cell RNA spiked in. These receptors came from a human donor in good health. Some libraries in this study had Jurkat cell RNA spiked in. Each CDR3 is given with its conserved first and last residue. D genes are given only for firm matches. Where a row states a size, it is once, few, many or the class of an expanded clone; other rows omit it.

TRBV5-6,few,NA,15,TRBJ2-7,TGTGCCAGCAGCTGGGGGGTTCTGGAGTCCTACGAGCAGTACTTC,CASSWGVLESYEQYF
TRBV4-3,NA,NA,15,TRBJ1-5,TGCGCCAGCAGCCAAGAGGCTGAGGGGAAGCAGCCCCAGCATTTT,CASSQEAEGKQPQHF
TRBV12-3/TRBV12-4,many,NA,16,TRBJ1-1,TGTGCCAGCTGGGGGGGATTACGCGGGTATGGCACTGAAGCTTTCTTT,CASWGGLRGYGTEAFF
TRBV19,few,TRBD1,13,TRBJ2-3,TGTGCCAGTAGTGCCAGGGGGCGAGATACGCAGTATTTT,CASSARGRDTQYF
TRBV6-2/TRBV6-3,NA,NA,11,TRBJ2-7,TGTGCCAGCAGCCTAAGTTACGAGCAGTGCTTC,CASSLSYEQCF
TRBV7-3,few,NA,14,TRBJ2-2,TGTGCCAGCAGCTTAACGCTGACTGTCGGAGAGCTGTTTTTT,CASSLTLTVGELFF
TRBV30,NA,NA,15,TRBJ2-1,TGTGCCTGGAGGACAATCCTGGGGGGGCTGCCAGAGCAGTTCTTC,CAWRTILGGLPEQFF
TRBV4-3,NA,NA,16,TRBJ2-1,TGCGCCAGCAGCCAGGGTTGGACTAACGGGAGTCCTGAGCAGTTCTTC,CASSQGWTNGSPEQFF
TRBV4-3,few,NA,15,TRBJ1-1,TGCGCCAGCAGCCAGGAGAACGTTGCAAACACTGAAGCTTTCTTT,CASSQENVANTEAFF
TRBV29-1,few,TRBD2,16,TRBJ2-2,TGCAGCGTGGGTGTAGCGGGAGGGCCGGGCACCGGGGAGCTGTTTTTT,CSVGVAGGPGTGELFF
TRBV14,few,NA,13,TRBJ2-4,TGTGCCAGCAGCCAGGCCACTAAAAACATTCAGTACTTC,CASSQATKNIQYF